These 32 T cell receptor beta chains originate from one sample sequenced in a study of T cell responses to AZD1222 COVID-19 vaccine. Profiling relied on immunoSEQ multiplex PCR, and the TCRdb table lists in-frame clones only, not all of them. Found here are fewer than 200,000 clones, roughly 94% of them singletons; the top ten hold roughly 4.4%. Sequenced here: peripheral blood, sampled on day 0 of MenACWY control vaccination. All receptors come from an adult in good health.

CDR3 in amino acids: CASSLGSATYEQYF. The CDR3 nucleotides are TGCGCCAGCAGCTTGGGTTCGGCTACCTACGAGCAGTACTTC. The rearrangement joins TRBV5-1 to TRBJ2-7; D is unclear. Germline V gene lookup returns CDR1 SGHRS and CDR2 YFSETQ. V shed 0 bases and J shed 2 bases, with 9 bases lying between them. This CDR3 has 14 residues.

Only one count was recorded for this clone. V usage is TRBV18 and J usage is TRBJ2-7; D is ambiguous. The V and J ends lost 2 bases and 0 bases respectively, with 8 bases between them. Germline loops: CDR1 KGHSH, CDR2 LQKENI. This CDR3 contains 14 residues. The CDR3 reads CASSPGSDSYEQYF. The CDR3 nucleotides are TGTGCCAGCTCACCAGGGTCAGACTCCTACGAGCAGTACTTC.

The chain has TRBV7-9 and TRBJ1-2; D ambiguous. Trimming shortened V by 3 bases and J by 9 bases, and 11 bases separated the two germline ends. This CDR3 is built from 12 residues. CDR1 and CDR2 (germline): SEHNR, FQNEAQ (reference sequence). CDR3 nucleotides: TGTGCCAGCAGCTTTGGTTTCTCGAGCTACACCTTC. Amino acid sequence: CASSFGFSSYTF.

The chain carries TRBV20-1 and TRBJ1-5; the D is unclear. This CDR3 region has 13 residues. Trimming shortened V by 3 bases and J by 8 bases, and 14 bases separated the two germline ends. Germline assignment: CDR1 DFQATT and CDR2 SNEGSKA (reference sequence). The DNA for the CDR3 is TGCAGTGCTAGTTCTCCAGGAATAGAGCCCCAGCATTTT. Encoded protein: CSASSPGIEPQHF.

The chain has TRBV6-5 and TRBJ2-7; D possibly corresponds to TRBD2 (6 bases). The V gene's germline CDR1 is MNHEY and CDR2 SVGAGI. The CDR3 has 14 residues. V lost 6 bases to trimming and J lost 1 base, with 13 bases between them. The DNA of the CDR3 is TGTGCCAGCAGGCCCCGACTAGTTTCCTACGAGCAGTACTTC. The encoded protein is CASRPRLVSYEQYF.

The chain couples TRBV4-3 to TRBJ2-1; 12 bases line up with TRBD2. The CDR3 spans 18 residues. V lost 1 base and J lost 8; bases outside the gene matches: 12. CDR1 is LGHNA, CDR2 YSLEER, per germline. The CDR3 is CASSQAPSGRALFDEQFF. The DNA for the CDR3 is TGCGCCAGCAGCCAAGCGCCTAGCGGGAGGGCCCTCTTCGATGAGCAGTTCTTC.

This clone has just one count. The genes are TRBV20-1 and TRBJ2-4, with D unresolved. This CDR3 has 10 residues. Germline CDR1 and CDR2: DFQATT and SNEGSKA (reference sequence). Between the trimmed V and J ends, which lost 3 bases and 8 bases, there was a span of 5 bases. CDR3 in DNA: TGCAGTGCTAGTTTGGACATTCAGTACTTC. This sequence encodes CSASLDIQYF.

This sequence joins TRBV3-1 (or the pseudogene TRBV3-2) and TRBJ2-1; D uncertain. The V gene lost 1 base and the J gene lost 10 bases, with 8 bases spanning the gap. The CDR3 contains 12 residues. Germline loops: CDR1 LGHDT, CDR2 YNNKEL (reference sequence). The CDR3 region has the DNA TGTGCCAGCAGCCAAGCTTGGCGAGAGCAGTTCTTC. It encodes CASSQAWREQFF.

This chain links TRBV12-3 or TRBV12-4 with TRBJ2-7; 7 positions match TRBD2. V gave up 8 bases and J gave up 5 bases; unmatched junction bases: 6. CDR3 length: 12 residues. CDR3 amino acids: CASAGRVHEQYF. The CDR3 nucleotides read TGTGCCAGCGCTGGGAGGGTCCACGAGCAGTACTTC.

This sequence joins TRBV30 and TRBJ2-3; TRBD2 aligns across 9 bases. The CDR3 is 15 amino acids. Trimming removed 2 bases from V and 3 bases from J; junction bases left unmatched: 6. CDR1 is GTSNPN, CDR2 SVGIG, per germline (reference sequence). The CDR3 here is CAWSSSGSFTDTQYF. CDR3 DNA sequence: TGTGCCTGGAGTAGTAGCGGGAGTTTTACAGATACGCAGTATTTT.

Only a few counts were recorded for this clone. The J gene is TRBJ2-7, the V gene TRBV30; 7 positions match TRBD1. The CDR3 sequence is 13 residues long. Losses at the gene ends were 1 base for V and 5 bases for J; bases not matched to a gene: 5. Germline loops: CDR1 GTSNPN, CDR2 SVGIG (reference sequence). This chain's CDR3 is CAWSGQGNHEQYF. In DNA form, the CDR3 reads TGTGCCTGGAGTGGACAGGGAAACCACGAGCAGTACTTC.

The rearrangement uses TRBV5-1 and TRBJ2-3; no clear D. The CDR3 runs to 14 residues. CDR1 and CDR2 from the germline V gene are SGHRS and YFSETQ. Deletions cut 2 bases from V and 2 bases from J, with 9 bases between. CDR3 in amino acids: CASSFRLDTDTQYF. In DNA form, the CDR3 reads TGCGCCAGCAGCTTCAGGCTAGACACAGATACGCAGTATTTT.

The chain combines TRBV10-1 with TRBJ2-3; tentative D call: TRBD2 (6 bases). Germline lookup yields CDR1 WNHNN and CDR2 SYGVQD (reference sequence). V shed 0 bases and J shed 1 base, with 11 bases lying between them. The CDR3 is 16 amino acids. The CDR3 nucleotides are TGCGCCAGCAGTGAGTCTAGGAGGGCTTGCACAGATACGCAGTATTTT. Its protein product is CASSESRRACTDTQYF.

This clone was counted once. This chain links TRBV3-1 (or the pseudogene TRBV3-2) with TRBJ2-2; D unresolved. From germline, CDR1 is LGHDT and CDR2 YNNKEL (reference sequence). V lost 3 bases, J lost 1 base, and 3 bases lay in between. The CDR3 runs 13 residues. The CDR3 region has the DNA TGTGCCAGCAGCCAGATGAACACCGGGGAGCTGTTTTTT. This translates into CASSQMNTGELFF.

The chain recombines TRBV19 with TRBJ2-1, with 7 bases matching TRBD2. The CDR3 is made up of 14 amino acids. CDR1 and CDR2 from the germline V gene are LNHDA and SQIVND (reference sequence). V lost 10 bases to trimming and J lost 12 bases; unmatched junction nucleotides: 18. The CDR3 DNA follows: TGTGCCACCCAACCTAGCGGAGGGAGGATGGGGCAGTTCTTC. Amino acids: CATQPSGGRMGQFF.

The chain couples TRBV7-8 to TRBJ1-5; D gene unclear. The CDR3 length is 15 residues. V was trimmed by 1 base and J by 5 bases, leaving 12 bases between them. Germline V lookup: CDR1 SGHVS, CDR2 FQNEAQ. The CDR3 is CASSLVPRIHQPQHF. CDR3 DNA: TGTGCCAGCAGCTTAGTGCCCAGAATCCATCAGCCCCAGCATTTT.

J is TRBJ1-5 and V is TRBV3-1 (or the pseudogene TRBV3-2); the D gene is possibly TRBD1 (5 bases). Trimming shortened V by 3 bases and J by 4 bases, and 10 bases separated the two germline ends. CDR1 is LGHDT and CDR2 is YNNKEL in the germline V gene (reference sequence). This CDR3 has 14 residues. The CDR3 nucleotides are TGTGCCAGCAGCCAGGGGGGTGAGAATCAGCCCCAGCATTTT. This sequence encodes CASSQGGENQPQHF.

The V call is TRBV12-3 or TRBV12-4, the J call TRBJ1-1; possible D gene TRBD1, 5 bases. Between the trimmed V and J ends, which lost 7 bases and 5 bases, there was a span of 14 bases. The CDR3 has 13 amino acids. CDR3 DNA: TGTGCCAGCACCTCAACAGGTGGGACTGAAGCTTTCTTT. Translating gives CASTSTGGTEAFF.

This clone was observed once. The rearrangement joins TRBV7-3 to TRBJ2-2; 10 nucleotides line up with TRBD1. CDR3 length equals 16 residues. The germline V gene encodes CDR1 SGHTA and CDR2 FQGTGA. Trimming took 1 base from V and 4 from J; bases not matched to a gene: 3. CDR3 DNA: TGTGCCAGCAGCTTAATCTGGACAGGGGGCACCGGGGAGCTGTTTTTT. Translation: CASSLIWTGGTGELFF.

This chain joins TRBV5-4 and TRBJ2-3; TRBD2 might be the D (7 bases). Per the germline V gene, CDR1 is SGHNT and CDR2 is YYREEE (reference sequence). Trimming cost V 2 bases and J 6 bases, with 19 bases left between them. This CDR3 has 16 amino acids. The CDR3 here is CASSFRFRGEGDTQYF. The CDR3 region has the DNA TGTGCCAGCAGCTTCCGGTTTAGGGGGGAGGGGGATACGCAGTATTTT.

This clone showed up just once. CDR3 coding DNA: TGTGCCAGCAGTCGAACCCCGGGCTCCGCAGAGACCCAGTACTTC. Residues: CASSRTPGSAETQYF. V usage is TRBV9 and J usage is TRBJ2-5; no reliable D call. V was clipped by 5 bases and J by 4 bases, with 18 bases between them. This CDR3 is 15 amino acids long. Germline-derived CDR1 and CDR2 are SGDLS and YYNGEE.

The chain uses TRBV6-5 and TRBJ2-7; possible D gene TRBD1, 5 bases. This CDR3 is built from 16 residues. Trimming took off 3 bases at V and 5 bases at J, with 20 bases between the two ends. The germline CDR1 and CDR2 sequences are MNHEY and SVGAGI. CDR3 amino acids: CASSYWDTGRDNEQYF. As DNA, the CDR3 is TGTGCCAGCAGTTATTGGGATACTGGCAGGGATAACGAGCAGTACTTC.

This clone was counted a single time. The chain couples TRBV19 to TRBJ1-2; D perhaps matches TRBD1 (6 bases). From germline, CDR1 is LNHDA and CDR2 SQIVND (reference sequence). The CDR3 contains 15 residues. Between the trimmed V and J ends, which lost 6 bases and 0 bases, there was a span of 14 bases. CDR3: CASSKYRQANYGYTF. The DNA for the CDR3 is TGTGCCAGTAGCAAATACCGACAGGCTAACTATGGCTACACCTTC.

The gene calls are TRBV19 and TRBJ2-3, with D unresolved. The CDR3 runs 16 residues. V was shortened by 3 bases and J by 2 bases, with 15 bases between the two germline ends. Germline V lookup: CDR1 LNHDA, CDR2 SQIVND (reference sequence). The CDR3 DNA is TGTGCCAGTAGTATTGGGAACAGTCGGTTCACAGATACGCAGTATTTT. This gives the protein CASSIGNSRFTDTQYF.

The chain uses TRBV11-2 and TRBJ1-4; 7 bases map to TRBD1. The CDR3 runs 14 residues. V dropped 1 base and J dropped 5; count of bases not matched to a gene: 1. CDR1 SGHAT and CDR2 FQNNGV come from the germline V gene. The CDR3 region is CASSLGTGNEKLFF. The CDR3 region has the DNA TGTGCCAGCAGCTTAGGGACAGGCAATGAAAAACTGTTTTTT.

This sequence joins TRBV30 and TRBJ1-4; 7 nucleotides align to TRBD1. The CDR3 is 13 residues long. The V gene's germline CDR1 is GTSNPN and CDR2 SVGIG (reference sequence). Trimming took 5 bases from V and 7 from J; bases not matched to a gene: 7. Here the CDR3 DNA reads TGTGCCTGGGCCAGGGGGGGCAGTGAAAAACTGTTTTTT. Residues: CAWARGGSEKLFF.

The chain recombines TRBV6-2 or TRBV6-3 with TRBJ1-6; D gene unclear. Looked up from germline, CDR1 is MNHEY and CDR2 is SVGEGT. The CDR3 consists of 19 residues. V was cut by 0 bases and J by 4 bases, with 19 bases left in between. For the CDR3, the DNA is TGTGCCAGCAGTTACTCGATGGGCACTTCAGGCCTGTATAATTCACCCCTCCACTTT. Protein sequence: CASSYSMGTSGLYNSPLHF.

The chain is built from TRBV7-9 and TRBJ2-1; D might be TRBD2 (6 bases). Trimming left V 1 base short and J 9 bases short, with 10 bases between. The CDR3 spans 13 residues. Germline loops: CDR1 SEHNR, CDR2 FQNEAQ (reference sequence). CDR3: CASSLELAIEQFF. The CDR3 DNA is TGTGCCAGCAGCTTAGAACTAGCAATTGAGCAGTTCTTC.

The rearrangement links TRBV10-3 to TRBJ2-7; D might be TRBD2 (6 bases). The CDR3 length is 14 residues. V lost 6 bases and J 5 bases, leaving 17 bases between the germline ends. Germline V gene data show CDR1 as ENHRY and CDR2 as SYGVKD. CDR3: CAISPRGPIDEQYF. DNA of the CDR3: TGTGCCATCAGCCCGCGGGGCCCAATTGACGAGCAGTACTTC.

V and J are TRBV5-6 and TRBJ1-3; D is undetermined. In germline, CDR1 is SGHDT, CDR2 YYEEEE. CDR3 length: 14 residues. The germline V and J ends were trimmed by 0 bases and 0 bases, with 4 bases remaining between them. The CDR3 coding sequence is TGTGCCAGCAGCTTGGGGAACTCTGGAAACACCATATATTTT. Translation: CASSLGNSGNTIYF.

The genes are TRBV7-6 and TRBJ2-3; 10 bases are shared with TRBD1. After removal of 5 bases from V and 5 bases from J, the junction contained 7 bases not matched to a gene. This CDR3 has 15 residues. Looked up from germline, CDR1 is SGHVS and CDR2 is FNYEAQ. The DNA for the CDR3 is TGTGCCAGCAGCCAAGGACAGGGGGGGTTAGATACGCAGTATTTT. Translating it yields CASSQGQGGLDTQYF. Full variable domain (rest looked up from reference TRBV7-6 and TRBJ2-3): GAGVSQSPRYKVTKRGQDVALRCDPISGHVSLYWYRQALGQGPEFLTYFNYEAQQDKSGLPNDRFSAERPEGSISTLTIQRTEQRDSAMYRCASSQGQGGLDTQYFGPGTRLTVL.

V is TRBV11-2 and J is TRBJ2-2; D gene unclear. The CDR3 length is 14 residues. Looked up from germline, CDR1 is SGHAT and CDR2 is FQNNGV. Deletions cut 3 bases from V and 8 bases from J, with 13 bases between. The CDR3 sequence is CASSFSNPVGELFF. For the CDR3, the DNA is TGTGCCAGCAGCTTCTCTAACCCAGTAGGGGAGCTGTTTTTT.